What follows are 10 T cell receptor beta chains derived from one specimen sequenced in a study of cytomegalovirus exposure and HLA in healthy donors. With 60 Vbeta and 13 Jbeta primers, the PCR was carried out. Sequenced by immunoSEQ multiplex PCR; TCRdb stores in-frame clones only, minus some. The sample lists about 170,000 clones, roughly 80% occurring once. Input material: PBMCs. These TCRs come from a male donor in good health and CMV-seronegative.

The V gene is TRBV9, the J gene TRBJ2-5, with 9 bases identical to TRBD1. Germline lookup yields CDR1 SGDLS and CDR2 YYNGEE. V lost 2 bases and J lost 4; bases outside the gene matches: 9. The CDR3 is 16 amino acids. The CDR3 spells CASSVTGTGFPETQYF. CDR3 coding DNA: TGTGCCAGCAGCGTTACCGGGACAGGGTTCCCAGAGACCCAGTACTTC.

J is TRBJ2-7 and V is TRBV5-1; tentative D call: TRBD1 (6 bases). The CDR3 totals 14 residues. Per germline, CDR1 SGHRS and CDR2 YFSETQ. Deletions cut 4 bases from V and 0 bases from J, with 11 bases between. The CDR3 here is CASSLRTVSYEQYF. The DNA of the CDR3 is TGCGCCAGCAGCCTCCGGACAGTCTCCTACGAGCAGTACTTC.

The V and J genes are TRBV5-1 and TRBJ2-2; D unresolved. The germline gives CDR1 SGHRS, CDR2 YFSETQ. Trimming removed 4 bases at V and 0 bases at J, with 19 bases between. There are 18 residues in the CDR3. The CDR3 spells CASSPSLREATNTGELFF. The CDR3, as DNA: TGCGCCAGCAGCCCGAGCCTAAGAGAGGCGACGAACACCGGGGAGCTGTTTTTT.

The rearrangement uses TRBV7-6 and TRBJ2-1; perhaps TRBD1 as D (6 bases). Germline V CDR1 and CDR2: SGHVS, FNYEAQ. This CDR3 spans 16 amino acids. Trimming removed 5 bases at V and 4 bases at J, with 18 bases between. The CDR3 nucleotides are TGTGCCAGCAGCCGCATGCCCGGGCAGGGGTACAATGAGCAGTTCTTC. This sequence encodes CASSRMPGQGYNEQFF.

V gene TRBV7-2 combines with J gene TRBJ2-7, with D possibly being TRBD1 (6 bases). The CDR3 has 14 amino acids. Germline V gene lookup returns CDR1 SGHTA and CDR2 FQGNSA. With 2 bases removed from V and 3 bases from J, the gap between germline ends came to 11 bases. The CDR3 reads CASSLTYRDYEQYF. The CDR3 DNA reads as TGTGCCAGCAGCTTAACGTACAGGGACTACGAGCAGTACTTC.

The rearrangement uses TRBV10-2 and TRBJ1-3; D may be TRBD1 (6 bases). V was trimmed by 2 bases and J by 2 bases, leaving 7 bases between them. The germline V gene encodes CDR1 WSHSY and CDR2 SAAADI. The CDR3 is 14 amino acids. The CDR3 DNA reads TGCGCCAGCAGTGAGCAGGGGCCTGGAAACACCATATATTTT. Translation gives CASSEQGPGNTIYF.

The rearrangement uses TRBV6-1 and TRBJ2-6; D unclear. V was pared by 6 bases and J by 0 bases, with 6 bases between. The CDR3 has 14 residues. CDR1 is MNHNS and CDR2 is SASEGT in the germline V gene. The CDR3 loop reads CASRTASGANVLTF. The CDR3 DNA sequence: TGTGCCAGCAGAACAGCCTCTGGGGCCAACGTCCTGACTTTC.

The gene calls are TRBV6-1 and TRBJ2-7, with 7 bases identical to TRBD1. V dropped 6 bases and J dropped 0; count of bases not matched to a gene: 5. Germline V CDR1 and CDR2: MNHNS, SASEGT. The CDR3 loop spans 14 amino acids. The CDR3 is CASSLDRDSYEQYF. DNA of the CDR3: TGTGCCAGCAGCCTCGACAGGGACTCCTACGAGCAGTACTTC.

The chain joins TRBV6-5 to TRBJ1-6; 7 bases agree with TRBD1. CDR1 is MNHEY, CDR2 SVGAGI, per germline. The CDR3 length is 14 residues. V lost 8 bases to trimming and J lost 10 bases; unmatched junction nucleotides: 11. The CDR3 bases are TGTGCCAGCGACGCCGGGATAGGGGGCTCACCCCTCCACTTT. It translates to CASDAGIGGSPLHF.

The J gene is TRBJ2-5, the V gene TRBV5-4; D may be TRBD1 (6 bases). Germline CDR1 and CDR2: SGHNT and YYREEE (reference sequence). The CDR3 totals 13 residues. Trimming removed 1 base at V and 6 bases at J, with 10 bases between. CDR3 loop: CASSLQGWKTQYF. The CDR3 DNA reads TGTGCCAGCAGCTTGCAGGGGTGGAAGACCCAGTACTTC.